This T cell receptor (beta chain) was captured by sequencing in a study of blood T cell repertoires in COVID-19 (dated by TCRdb to 2020 to 2021). A note on the overall study: The collaborator samples originated in the United States, Italy and Spain and spanned the acute and convalescent phases of COVID-19. The material from the prospective study consisted of cDNA or gDNA derived from T cells, B-cell-depleted T cells, or PBMCs. The dataset comprised deeply sampled blood TCRbeta repertoires from subjects exposed to, actively infected with, or recovered from COVID-19. The repertoires were released in a freely available public database intended as a resource for research on the immune response to SARS-CoV-2. The samples were drawn from the first 160 participants of the ongoing ImmuneRACE study and from over a thousand subjects provided by 6 global collaborators. Sample metadata almost always included a de-identified subject ID, COVID-19 status, age in years and sex. Where available, HLA class I and class II types were taken from metadata supplied by the sample provider and were not determined by assay-based typing.

Each collaborating institution followed its own protocols to collect whole blood in K2EDTA tubes. Collaborator samples were shipped for TCRbeta analysis as frozen whole blood, isolated PBMCs, or DNA extracted from either sample type. TCRbeta CDR3 regions were amplified from genomic DNA by means of the immunoSEQ Assay, a bias-controlled multiplex PCR. From the authors' description of their analysis: Within the assay, amplification of reference gene primers was used to estimate how many nucleated cells each sample contained. Sequence reads were collapsed and filtered to measure the absolute abundance of every unique TCRbeta CDR3 rearrangement. For each sample, productive Simpson clonality was calculated as the square root of Simpson's diversity index over productive rearrangements. In TCRdb, the immuneACCESS table is reduced to in-frame sequences with V and J assigned. These tables do not hold every clone; where another copy was compared, an unresolved V gene accounts for under half, and the others remain unexplained. V, J and clone size reflect that table, while D and trimming were determined from the DNA. This sample has about 150,000 clones in its table, and 85% to 90% of those were observed once. Of the sample, approximately 6.5% is held by the ten largest clones.

With regard to this clone: Its antigen remains undetermined. No clone much larger than this one lies a single base away; base qualities are absent.

The V and J ends are trimmed by 2 bases and 6 bases, leaving 15 bases between them. The CDR1 and CDR2 encoded by the germline V gene are SGHRS and YFSETQ. From cysteine to phenylalanine, the CDR3 is 15 amino acids long. Kept here is only the CDR3 DNA, which spans 45 bases and is read in frame from base 1. The investigation overall reported the following: The amount of clinical and demographic metadata varied by source and participant and was provided uncurated.

The sequence derives from a man aged 80 or over with acute or convalescent COVID-19. Sequenced input: peripheral blood. The sequence links TRBV5-1 to TRBJ2-1; perhaps TRBD2 is the D gene, with 5 bases matching. The CDR3 in this case is CASSLYGSGLNEQFF. The DNA sequence is TGCGCCAGCAGCTTATATGGGAGTGGGCTCAATGAGCAGTTCTTC.